A single sample gave rise to the 15 T cell receptor beta chains below, sequenced in a study of OX40 agonist ivuxolimab in advanced cancers. Libraries were constructed by the immunoSEQ multiplex PCR assay. This is the immuneACCESS table as TCRdb keeps it, with only in-frame sequences that have V and J called. A part of the clones is gone; compared with another copy, unresolved V genes explain less than half, and the rest is unexplained. The sample data list 66,000 or so clones, and around 90% of these were observed just once. 2% to 2.5% of the sample is taken by the ten largest. This material consisted of CD4+ or CD8+ T cells sorted from blood, taken in a trial of the OX40 agonist ivuxolimab. Receptors originate from an adult with an advanced solid tumor such as melanoma, head and neck, liver or kidney cancer.

The chain combines TRBV7-9 with TRBJ2-7; TRBD2 is a possible D gene (5 bases). V was trimmed by 6 bases and J by 2 bases, leaving 14 bases between them. Germline assignment: CDR1 SEHNR and CDR2 FQNEAQ (reference sequence). This CDR3 is 14 amino acids long. The chain's CDR3 is CASSQAALAYEQYF. CDR3 DNA: TGTGCCAGCAGTCAAGCGGCCCTGGCCTACGAGCAGTACTTC.

In this sample, this clone turned up once. The genes are TRBV7-2 and TRBJ2-5, with 8 bases fitting TRBD1. This CDR3 has 14 residues. Germline V gives CDR1 SGHTA, CDR2 FQGNSA. J was trimmed by 4 bases and V by 5 bases; bases with no gene match: 6. CDR3 bases: TGTGCCAGCAGCGCCCAGGGGGCGCGAGAGACCCAGTACTTC. Translated: CASSAQGARETQYF.

This chain joins TRBV10-3 and TRBJ2-1; TRBD2 aligns across 11 bases. Per the germline V gene, CDR1 is ENHRY and CDR2 is SYGVKD. There are 15 residues in the CDR3. The trim removed 3 bases at V and 9 bases at J, leaving 7 bases unmatched. Here the CDR3 DNA reads TGTGCCATCAGTGACCTTACTAGCGGGAGTGGTGAGCAGTTCTTC. Translated, it gives CAISDLTSGSGEQFF.

J is TRBJ1-1 and V is TRBV5-1; D is unclear. There are 12 residues in the CDR3. V lost 0 bases, J lost 6 bases, and 6 bases lay in between. Germline V lookup: CDR1 SGHRS, CDR2 YFSETQ. For the CDR3, the DNA is TGCGCCAGCAGCTTGGATAGCTCTGAAGCTTTCTTT. Translation: CASSLDSSEAFF.

The chain couples TRBV6-6 to TRBJ1-1; D remains ambiguous. The CDR3 runs to 12 residues. Trimming shortened V by 5 bases and J by 7 bases, and 11 bases separated the two germline ends. Germline CDR1 reads MNHNY; CDR2 reads SVGAGI (reference sequence). CDR3 DNA: TGTGCCAGCAGTCCCTTATCGAGTGAAGCTTTCTTT. Amino acid sequence: CASSPLSSEAFF.

This chain links TRBV6-6 with TRBJ1-3, with D hard to call. Germline V gene lookup returns CDR1 MNHNY and CDR2 SVGAGI (reference sequence). Between the trimmed V and J ends, which lost 3 bases and 4 bases, there was a span of 10 bases. This CDR3 is built from 14 residues. CDR3 bases: TGTGCCAGCAGTTATGGAATGGCCGGAAACACCATATATTTT. Protein sequence: CASSYGMAGNTIYF.

V is TRBV9 and J is TRBJ2-3; D unclear. CDR1 is SGDLS, CDR2 YYNGEE, per germline. This CDR3 has 15 residues. Trimming removed 0 bases at V and 3 bases at J, with 11 bases between. CDR3 sequence: CASSVAGGRTDTQYF. In nucleotides, the CDR3 is TGTGCCAGCAGCGTAGCAGGTGGTAGAACAGATACGCAGTATTTT.

This sequence joins TRBV6-5 and TRBJ1-1; D may be TRBD1 (5 bases). V shed 0 bases and J shed 2 bases, with 10 bases lying between them. Germline CDR1 MNHEY, CDR2 SVGAGI. CDR3 length: 15 amino acids. The CDR3 spells CASSYSRRGNTEAFF. The CDR3 DNA is TGTGCCAGCAGTTACTCAAGAAGGGGAAACACTGAAGCTTTCTTT.

V usage is TRBV5-8 and J usage is TRBJ1-3; 8 nucleotides line up with TRBD1. The CDR3 runs 14 residues. Germline CDR1 and CDR2: SGHTS and YDEGEE. V shed 4 bases and J 10 bases; nucleotides not matched to a gene: 10. The CDR3 spells CASSTGGLGFTIYF. DNA of the CDR3: TGTGCCAGCAGCACAGGGGGGCTGGGTTTTACCATATATTTT.

The genes are TRBV7-2 and TRBJ2-7; D possibly corresponds to TRBD1 (5 bases). The CDR3 has 13 residues. Germline-derived CDR1 and CDR2 are SGHTA and FQGNSA. V lost 5 bases and J lost 2, with 10 bases in between. The CDR3 region is CASSRTGAYEQYF. The CDR3 nucleotides are TGTGCCAGCAGCCGCACAGGTGCCTACGAGCAGTACTTC.

The chain links TRBV19 to TRBJ2-7, with no clear D. This CDR3 spans 14 amino acids. Germline CDR1 LNHDA, CDR2 SQIVND (reference sequence). Trimming took 2 bases from V and 2 from J, leaving 10 bases between them. CDR3 bases: TGTGCCAGTAGTATAAGCGTCCCGGCCTACGAGCAGTACTTC. Translation gives CASSISVPAYEQYF.

The chain employs TRBV10-3 and TRBJ1-4; D ambiguous. This CDR3 contains 15 residues. The V gene lost 2 bases and the J gene lost 3 bases, with 10 bases spanning the gap. Germline V lookup: CDR1 ENHRY, CDR2 SYGVKD. This chain's CDR3 is CAISEVAGPNEKLFF. The CDR3 bases are TGTGCCATCAGTGAGGTGGCAGGACCTAATGAAAAACTGTTTTTT.

The chain combines TRBV18 with TRBJ1-1, with D unresolved. The CDR3 spans 13 residues. Germline CDR1 reads KGHSH; CDR2 reads LQKENI. V was cut by 7 bases and J by 3 bases, with 12 bases left in between. CDR3 in amino acids: CASFLVRDTEAFF. CDR3 nucleotides: TGTGCCAGCTTTCTAGTGAGGGACACTGAAGCTTTCTTT.

This clone was detected only once. This rearrangement joins TRBV7-2 to TRBJ2-7; 7 nucleotides match TRBD1. Germline V gene lookup returns CDR1 SGHTA and CDR2 FQGNSA. The junction had 13 bases not matched to a gene; V was cut back by 5 bases and J by 6 bases. This CDR3 spans 15 amino acids. The CDR3 protein is CASSILGTEGFEQYF. CDR3 DNA sequence: TGTGCCAGCAGCATACTCGGGACAGAGGGGTTCGAGCAGTACTTC.

This chain joins TRBV5-6 and TRBJ1-3, with D possibly TRBD1 on 5 matching bases. The CDR3 is made up of 16 amino acids. Germline lookup yields CDR1 SGHDT and CDR2 YYEEEE. V was trimmed by 2 bases and J by 0 bases, leaving 12 bases between them. CDR3 protein: CASSFRDAYSGNTIYF. The CDR3, as DNA: TGTGCCAGCAGCTTCCGGGACGCATACTCTGGAAACACCATATATTTT.